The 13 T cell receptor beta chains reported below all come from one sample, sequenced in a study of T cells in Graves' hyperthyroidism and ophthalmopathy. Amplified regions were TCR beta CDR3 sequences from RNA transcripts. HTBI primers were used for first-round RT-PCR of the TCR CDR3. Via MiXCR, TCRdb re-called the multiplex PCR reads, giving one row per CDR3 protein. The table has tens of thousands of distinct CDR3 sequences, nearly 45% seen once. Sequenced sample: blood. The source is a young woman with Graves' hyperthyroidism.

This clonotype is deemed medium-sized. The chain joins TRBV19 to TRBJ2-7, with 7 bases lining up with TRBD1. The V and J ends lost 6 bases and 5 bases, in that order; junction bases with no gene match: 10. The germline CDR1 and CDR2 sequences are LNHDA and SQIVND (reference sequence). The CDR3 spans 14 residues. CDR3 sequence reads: CASRAPTGSDEQYF. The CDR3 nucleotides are TGTGCCAGTAGAGCCCCGACAGGGTCTGACGAGCAGTACTTC.

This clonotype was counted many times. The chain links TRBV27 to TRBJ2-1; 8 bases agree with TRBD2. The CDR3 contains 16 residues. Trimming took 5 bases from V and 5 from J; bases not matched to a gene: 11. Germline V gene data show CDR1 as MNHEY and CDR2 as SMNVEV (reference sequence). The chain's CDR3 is CASSTPRSGSNNEQFF. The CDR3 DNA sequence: TGTGCCAGCAGTACCCCGAGGAGCGGGAGTAACAATGAGCAGTTCTTC.

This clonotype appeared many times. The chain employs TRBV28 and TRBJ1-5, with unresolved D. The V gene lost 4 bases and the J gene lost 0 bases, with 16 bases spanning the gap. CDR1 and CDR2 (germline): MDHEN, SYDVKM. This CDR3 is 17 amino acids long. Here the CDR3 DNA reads TGTGCCAGCAGTTCCCCACTCAAACTCTATAGCAATCAGCCCCAGCATTTT. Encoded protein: CASSSPLKLYSNQPQHF. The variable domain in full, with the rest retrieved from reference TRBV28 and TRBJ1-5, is DVKVTQSSRYLVKRTGEKVFLECVQDMDHENMFWYRQDPGLGLRLIYFSYDVKMKEKGDIPEGYSVSREKKERFSLILESASTNQTSMYLCASSSPLKLYSNQPQHFGDGTRLSIL.

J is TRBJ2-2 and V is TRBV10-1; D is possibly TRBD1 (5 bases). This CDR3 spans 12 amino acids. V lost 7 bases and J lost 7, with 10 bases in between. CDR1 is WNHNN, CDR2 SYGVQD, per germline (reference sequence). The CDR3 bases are TGCGCCAGCATCCAGGGCCTCGGGGAGCTGTTTTTT. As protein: CASIQGLGELFF.

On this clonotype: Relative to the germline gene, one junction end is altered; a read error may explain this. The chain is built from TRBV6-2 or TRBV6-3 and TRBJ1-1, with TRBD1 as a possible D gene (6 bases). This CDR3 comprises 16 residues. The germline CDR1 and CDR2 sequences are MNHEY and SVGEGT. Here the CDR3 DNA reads TGTGCCAGCAATTACTCACCTGACAGGTTGAACACTGAAGCTTTCTTT. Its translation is CASNYSPDRLNTEAFF.

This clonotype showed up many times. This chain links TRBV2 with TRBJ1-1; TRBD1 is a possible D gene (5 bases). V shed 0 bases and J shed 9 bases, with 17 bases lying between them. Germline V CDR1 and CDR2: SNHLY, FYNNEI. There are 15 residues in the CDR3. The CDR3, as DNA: TGTGCCAGCAGTGAAGCGCTTCAAGGCGGGGGGAAAGCTTTCTTT. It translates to CASSEALQGGGKAFF.

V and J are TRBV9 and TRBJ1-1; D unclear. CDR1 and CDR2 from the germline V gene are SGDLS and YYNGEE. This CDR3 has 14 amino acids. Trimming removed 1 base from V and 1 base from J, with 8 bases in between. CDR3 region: CASSVQATNTEAFF. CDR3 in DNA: TGTGCCAGCAGCGTACAGGCCACGAACACTGAAGCTTTCTTT.

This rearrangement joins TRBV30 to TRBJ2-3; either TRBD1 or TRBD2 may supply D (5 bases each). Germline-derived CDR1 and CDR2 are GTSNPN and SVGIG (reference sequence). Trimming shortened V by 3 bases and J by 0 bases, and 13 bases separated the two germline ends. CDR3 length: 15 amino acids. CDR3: CAWRMLGESTDTQYF. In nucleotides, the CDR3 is TGTGCCTGGAGGATGCTAGGGGAGAGCACAGATACGCAGTATTTT.

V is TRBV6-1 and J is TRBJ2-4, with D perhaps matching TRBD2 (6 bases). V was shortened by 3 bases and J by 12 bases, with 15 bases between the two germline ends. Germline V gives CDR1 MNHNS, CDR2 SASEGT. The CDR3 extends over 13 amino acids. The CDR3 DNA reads TGTGCCAGCAGTGAGCCAGCGGGTGGGGGTCAGTACTTC. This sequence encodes CASSEPAGGGQYF.

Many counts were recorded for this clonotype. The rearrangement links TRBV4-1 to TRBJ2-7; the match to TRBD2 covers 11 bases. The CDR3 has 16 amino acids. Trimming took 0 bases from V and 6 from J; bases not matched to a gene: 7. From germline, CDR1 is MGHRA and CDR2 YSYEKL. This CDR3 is CASSQESLAGVSEQYF. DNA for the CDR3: TGCGCCAGCAGCCAAGAATCACTAGCGGGAGTTTCCGAGCAGTACTTC.

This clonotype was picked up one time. CDR3: CASSQLLLGTGGHEQYF. The CDR3 DNA follows: TGTGCCAGCAGCCAACTCCTACTGGGGACAGGGGGCCACGAGCAGTACTTC. The J gene is TRBJ2-7, the V gene TRBV14, with TRBD1 matching 12 bases. Germline loops: CDR1 SGHDN, CDR2 FVKESK. This CDR3 spans 17 amino acids. Losses at the gene ends were 2 bases for V and 5 bases for J; bases not matched to a gene: 10.

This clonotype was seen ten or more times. The CDR3 protein is CASSAGTGEETQYF. The CDR3 region has the DNA TGCGCCAGCAGTGCCGGGACAGGGGAAGAGACCCAGTACTTC. This sequence joins TRBV5-1 and TRBJ2-5; 10 bases match TRBD1. The V segment lost 5 bases and the J segment 3 bases; nucleotides outside the gene matches: 4. In germline, CDR1 is SGHRS, CDR2 YFSETQ. CDR3 size: 14 residues.

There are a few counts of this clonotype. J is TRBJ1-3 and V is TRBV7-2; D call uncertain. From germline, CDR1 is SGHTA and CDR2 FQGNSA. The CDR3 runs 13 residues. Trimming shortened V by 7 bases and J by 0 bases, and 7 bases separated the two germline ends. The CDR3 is CASKQSSGNTIYF. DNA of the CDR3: TGTGCCAGCAAACAGAGCTCTGGAAACACCATATATTTT.